The 14 T cell receptor beta chains given below trace back to one sample, sequenced in a study of beta chain features in type 1 diabetes. The authors reverse transcribed all of the isolated RNA, so sequencing captured expressed TCRB transcripts. Assay used: immunoSEQ multiplex PCR; TCRdb lists only in-frame clones, some missing. This sample has approximately 330,000 clones, with about 11% found just once. Sequencing was done on a sample of naive CD4+ T cells from blood. These receptors came from a woman under 40 in good health.

This chain links TRBV18 with TRBJ2-2; D is possibly TRBD2 (7 bases). CDR3 length equals 15 residues. Germline V gene lookup returns CDR1 KGHSH and CDR2 LQKENI. Deletions cut 4 bases from V and 3 bases from J, with 12 bases between. CDR3 sequence reads: CASSQRDKDTGELFF. DNA for the CDR3: TGTGCCAGCTCACAGCGGGACAAGGACACCGGGGAGCTGTTTTTT. The entire variable domain, with the rest obtained from reference TRBV18 and TRBJ2-2, is as follows: NAGVMQNPRHLVRRRGQEARLRCSPMKGHSHVYWYRQLPEEGLKFMVYLQKENIIDESGMPKERFSAEFPKEGPSILRIQQVVRGDSAAYFCASSQRDKDTGELFFGEGSRLTVL.

This clone was found a few times. This chain connects TRBV28 to TRBJ1-4, with 7 bases lining up with TRBD1. CDR3 size: 15 residues. The germline gives CDR1 MDHEN, CDR2 SYDVKM. V lost 5 bases and J lost 4; bases outside the gene matches: 7. CDR3 nucleotides: TGTGCCAGCAGTACCTCGGACAGGAGTAATGAAAAACTGTTTTTT. This translates into CASSTSDRSNEKLFF.

The chain has TRBV10-3 and TRBJ1-2; D might be TRBD1 (5 bases). Germline assignment: CDR1 ENHRY and CDR2 SYGVKD. The germline V and J ends were trimmed by 4 bases and 7 bases, with 19 bases remaining between them. CDR3 length equals 15 residues. In nucleotides, the CDR3 is TGTGCCATCAGTGCACGGGACTCACTGCAAACTGGCTACACCTTC. Translated, it gives CAISARDSLQTGYTF.

There are a few counts of this clone. The rearrangement links TRBV19 to TRBJ1-3; D might be TRBD1 (6 bases). The V end was cut by 9 bases, the J end by 0 bases, with 12 bases between. The CDR3 runs 14 residues. The germline V gene encodes CDR1 LNHDA and CDR2 SQIVND (reference sequence). CDR3 bases: TGTGCCAGCGGACAGACGAGCTCTGGAAACACCATATATTTT. This gives the protein CASGQTSSGNTIYF.

This clone was detected a few times. J is TRBJ2-5 and V is TRBV18; 10 nucleotides match TRBD1. There are 14 residues in the CDR3. Trimming took 8 bases from V and 3 from J; bases not matched to a gene: 6. Germline V gene lookup returns CDR1 KGHSH and CDR2 LQKENI. The DNA of the CDR3 is TGTGCCAGCGCACGAGGGACAGGGGAAGAGACCCAGTACTTC. It codes for CASARGTGEETQYF.

In this sample, this clone turned up a few times. This chain connects TRBV30 to TRBJ2-1; 7 positions agree with TRBD2. The V gene's germline CDR1 is GTSNPN and CDR2 SVGIG (reference sequence). The CDR3 runs 15 residues. Trimming cost V 0 bases and J 5 bases; bases outside gene matches: 7. The CDR3 protein is CAWSVRGRANNEQFF. CDR3 sequence (DNA): TGTGCCTGGAGTGTACGGGGGAGGGCAAACAATGAGCAGTTCTTC.

The genes are TRBV15 and TRBJ2-1; 9 bases agree with TRBD2. Germline V gene lookup returns CDR1 LNHNV and CDR2 YYDKDF (reference sequence). The J segment lost 8 bases and the V segment lost 3 bases, leaving 14 bases of the junction unmatched. The CDR3 spans 17 residues. CDR3 region: CATSRLPEGREGDEQFF. DNA of the CDR3: TGTGCCACCAGCAGGCTTCCGGAGGGGCGGGAGGGAGATGAGCAGTTCTTC.

The chain employs TRBV29-1 and TRBJ2-1, with TRBD2 identical over 12 bases. Germline CDR1 and CDR2: SQVTM and ANQGSEA. CDR3 size: 17 residues. The trim removed 2 bases at V and 0 bases at J, leaving 5 bases unmatched. CDR3 sequence: CSVESGLAGSSYNEQFF. CDR3 nucleotide sequence: TGCAGCGTTGAATCTGGACTAGCGGGGAGCTCCTACAATGAGCAGTTCTTC.

CDR3 residues: CASRTDQGHSGYTF. DNA of the CDR3: TGTGCCAGCAGGACAGATCAGGGTCATTCTGGCTACACCTTC. The chain joins TRBV2 to TRBJ1-2; D might be TRBD1 (5 bases). V dropped 6 bases and J dropped 7 bases, with 18 bases sitting between them. Germline CDR1 and CDR2: SNHLY and FYNNEI. The CDR3 has 14 residues.

This clone was counted between two and nine times. The CDR3 loop is CAWSGWNTEAFF. Here the CDR3 DNA reads TGTGCCTGGAGCGGGTGGAACACTGAAGCTTTCTTT. The chain employs TRBV30 and TRBJ1-1; no definite D call. CDR3 size: 12 residues. From germline, CDR1 is GTSNPN and CDR2 SVGIG (reference sequence). Trimming took off 3 bases at V and 1 base at J, with 6 bases between the two ends.

This chain links TRBV5-1 with TRBJ2-5, with a tentative D call TRBD1 (6 bases). The CDR3 sequence is 14 residues long. V was cut by 4 bases and J by 4 bases, with 14 bases left in between. Germline V lookup: CDR1 SGHRS, CDR2 YFSETQ. The CDR3 region has the DNA TGCGCCAGCAGCACAGGACAGTCCGGAGAGACCCAGTACTTC. It translates to CASSTGQSGETQYF.

This clone turned up a few times. This chain links TRBV18 with TRBJ2-5, with 7 bases aligning to TRBD2. This CDR3 comprises 14 residues. V was pared by 0 bases and J by 4 bases, with 2 bases of the junction left unmatched. The germline gives CDR1 KGHSH, CDR2 LQKENI. Written as DNA, the CDR3 is TGTGCCAGCTCACCACCGTGGGAGGGAGAGACCCAGTACTTC. Its protein product is CASSPPWEGETQYF.

As regards this clone: The sample has other DNA sequences that encode this CDR3 too. This chain connects TRBV9 to TRBJ2-1; TRBD2 aligns across 10 bases. From germline, CDR1 is SGDLS and CDR2 YYNGEE. With V trimmed by 0 bases and J by 7 bases, 7 bases remained unmatched. The CDR3 consists of 16 residues. As DNA, the CDR3 is TGTGCCAGCAGCGTAGGGGGGCTAGCGGGAGTAAATGAGCAGTTCTTC. It translates to CASSVGGLAGVNEQFF. The whole variable domain, filled in from reference TRBV9 and TRBJ2-1, reads DSGVTQTPKHLITATGQRVTLRCSPRSGDLSVYWYQQSLDQGLQFLIQYYNGEERAKGNILERFSAQQFPDLHSELNLSSLELGDSALYFCASSVGGLAGVNEQFFGPGTRLTVL.

This clone was picked up a small number of times. This chain uses TRBV30 with TRBJ2-3, with TRBD2 matching over 7 bases. The J segment lost 2 bases and the V segment lost 2 bases, leaving 1 base of the junction unmatched. This CDR3 is 13 amino acids long. CDR1 GTSNPN and CDR2 SVGIG come from the germline V gene (reference sequence). The DNA for the CDR3 is TGTGCCTGGAGTAGCGGGACCACAGATACGCAGTATTTT. Translated, it gives CAWSSGTTDTQYF. Based on the CDR3 plus reference TRBV30 and TRBJ2-3, the full variable domain is SQTIHQWPATLVQPVGSPLSLECTVEGTSNPNLYWYRQAAGRGLQLLFYSVGIGQISSEVPQNLSASRPQDRQFILSSKKLLLSDSGFYLCAWSSGTTDTQYFGPGTRLTVL.